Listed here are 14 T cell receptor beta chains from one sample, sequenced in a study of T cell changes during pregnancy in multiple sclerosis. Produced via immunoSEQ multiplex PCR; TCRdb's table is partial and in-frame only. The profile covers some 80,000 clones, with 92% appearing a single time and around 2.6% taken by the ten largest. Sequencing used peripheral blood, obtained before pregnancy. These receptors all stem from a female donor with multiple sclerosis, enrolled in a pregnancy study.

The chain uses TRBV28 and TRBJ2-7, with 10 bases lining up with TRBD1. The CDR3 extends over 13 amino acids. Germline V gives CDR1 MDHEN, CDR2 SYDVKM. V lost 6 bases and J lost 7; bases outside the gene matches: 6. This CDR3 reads CASRGTGEGEQYF. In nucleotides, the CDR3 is TGTGCCAGCAGGGGGACAGGGGAGGGAGAGCAGTACTTC.

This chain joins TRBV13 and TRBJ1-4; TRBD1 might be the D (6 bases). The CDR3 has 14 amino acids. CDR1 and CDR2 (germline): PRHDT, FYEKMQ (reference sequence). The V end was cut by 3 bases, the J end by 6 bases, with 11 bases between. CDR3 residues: CASSLGASDEKLFF. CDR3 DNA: TGTGCCAGCAGCTTGGGGGCCTCGGATGAAAAACTGTTTTTT.

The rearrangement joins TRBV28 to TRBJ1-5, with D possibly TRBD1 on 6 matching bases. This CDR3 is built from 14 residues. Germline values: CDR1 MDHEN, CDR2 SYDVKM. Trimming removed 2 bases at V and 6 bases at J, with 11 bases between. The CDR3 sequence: CASSLRGIVQPQHF. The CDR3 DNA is TGTGCCAGCAGTTTAAGGGGGATTGTTCAGCCCCAGCATTTT.

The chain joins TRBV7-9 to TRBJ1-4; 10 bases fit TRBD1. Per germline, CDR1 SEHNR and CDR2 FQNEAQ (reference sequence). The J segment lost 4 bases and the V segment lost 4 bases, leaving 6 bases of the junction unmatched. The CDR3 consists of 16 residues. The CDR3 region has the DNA TGTGCCAGCAGCTCGGGACAGGGGCCGAATAATGAAAAACTGTTTTTT. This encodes CASSSGQGPNNEKLFF.

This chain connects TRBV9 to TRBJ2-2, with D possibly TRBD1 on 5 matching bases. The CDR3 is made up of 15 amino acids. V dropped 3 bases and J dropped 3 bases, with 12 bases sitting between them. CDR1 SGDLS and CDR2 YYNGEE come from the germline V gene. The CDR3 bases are TGTGCCAGCAGCGCCCCCTCAGGGTACACCGGGGAGCTGTTTTTT. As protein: CASSAPSGYTGELFF.

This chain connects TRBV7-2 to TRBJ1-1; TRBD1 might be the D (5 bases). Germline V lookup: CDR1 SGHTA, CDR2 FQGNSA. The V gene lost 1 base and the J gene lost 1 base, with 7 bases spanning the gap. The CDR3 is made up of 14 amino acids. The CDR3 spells CASSLVRANTEAFF. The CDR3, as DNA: TGTGCCAGCAGCTTAGTCAGGGCGAACACTGAAGCTTTCTTT.

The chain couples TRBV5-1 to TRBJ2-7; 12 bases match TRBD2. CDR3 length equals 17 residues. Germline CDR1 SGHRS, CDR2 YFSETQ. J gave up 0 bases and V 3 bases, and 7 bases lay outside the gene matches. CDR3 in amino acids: CASSSRTSGISSYEQYF. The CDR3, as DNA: TGCGCCAGCAGCTCGCGGACTAGCGGGATAAGCTCCTACGAGCAGTACTTC.

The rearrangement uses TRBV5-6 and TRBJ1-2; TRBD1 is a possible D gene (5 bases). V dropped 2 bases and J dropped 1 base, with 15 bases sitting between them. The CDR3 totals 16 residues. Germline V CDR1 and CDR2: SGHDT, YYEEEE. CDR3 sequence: CASSFRGTILNYGYTF. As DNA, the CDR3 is TGTGCCAGCAGCTTTCGGGGGACCATCCTTAACTATGGCTACACCTTC.

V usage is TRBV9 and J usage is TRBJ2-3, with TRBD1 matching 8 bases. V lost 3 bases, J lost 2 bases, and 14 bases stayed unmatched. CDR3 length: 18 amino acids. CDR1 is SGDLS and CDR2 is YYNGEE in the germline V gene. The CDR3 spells CASSAWTGLWQDTDTQYF. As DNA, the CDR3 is TGTGCCAGCAGCGCCTGGACAGGGTTGTGGCAGGACACAGATACGCAGTATTTT. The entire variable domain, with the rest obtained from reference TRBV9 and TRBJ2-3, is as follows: DSGVTQTPKHLITATGQRVTLRCSPRSGDLSVYWYQQSLDQGLQFLIQYYNGEERAKGNILERFSAQQFPDLHSELNLSSLELGDSALYFCASSAWTGLWQDTDTQYFGPGTRLTVL.

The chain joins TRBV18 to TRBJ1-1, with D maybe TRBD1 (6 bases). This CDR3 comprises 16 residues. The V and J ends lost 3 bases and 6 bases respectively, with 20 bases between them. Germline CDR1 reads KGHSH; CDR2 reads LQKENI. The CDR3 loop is CASSPESLAQGAEAFF. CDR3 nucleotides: TGTGCCAGCTCACCCGAATCCCTGGCACAGGGCGCTGAAGCTTTCTTT.

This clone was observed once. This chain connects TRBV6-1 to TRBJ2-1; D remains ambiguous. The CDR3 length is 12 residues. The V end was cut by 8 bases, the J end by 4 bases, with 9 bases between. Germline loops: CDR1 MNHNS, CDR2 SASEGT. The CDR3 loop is CASGSVYNEQFF. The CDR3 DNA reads TGTGCCAGCGGAAGCGTTTACAATGAGCAGTTCTTC.

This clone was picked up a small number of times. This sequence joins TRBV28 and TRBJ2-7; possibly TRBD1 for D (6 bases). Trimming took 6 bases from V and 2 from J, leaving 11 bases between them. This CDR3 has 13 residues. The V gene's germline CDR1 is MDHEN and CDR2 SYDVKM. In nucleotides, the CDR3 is TGTGCCAGCAGCCTGACAGGACCCTACGAGCAGTACTTC. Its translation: CASSLTGPYEQYF.

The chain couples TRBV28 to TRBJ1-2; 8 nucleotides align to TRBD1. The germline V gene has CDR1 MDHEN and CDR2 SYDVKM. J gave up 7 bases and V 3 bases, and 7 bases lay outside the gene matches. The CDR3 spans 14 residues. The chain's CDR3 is CASSFTDRGSGYTF. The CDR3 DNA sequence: TGTGCCAGCAGTTTTACCGACAGGGGTTCTGGCTACACCTTC.

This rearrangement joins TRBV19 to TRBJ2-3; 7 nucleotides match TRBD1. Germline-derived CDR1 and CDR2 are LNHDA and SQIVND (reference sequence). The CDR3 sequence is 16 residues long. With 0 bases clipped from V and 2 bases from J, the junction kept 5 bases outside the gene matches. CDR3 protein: CASSIDPRGTTDTQYF. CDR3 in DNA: TGTGCCAGTAGTATAGACCCCAGGGGGACCACAGATACGCAGTATTTT.